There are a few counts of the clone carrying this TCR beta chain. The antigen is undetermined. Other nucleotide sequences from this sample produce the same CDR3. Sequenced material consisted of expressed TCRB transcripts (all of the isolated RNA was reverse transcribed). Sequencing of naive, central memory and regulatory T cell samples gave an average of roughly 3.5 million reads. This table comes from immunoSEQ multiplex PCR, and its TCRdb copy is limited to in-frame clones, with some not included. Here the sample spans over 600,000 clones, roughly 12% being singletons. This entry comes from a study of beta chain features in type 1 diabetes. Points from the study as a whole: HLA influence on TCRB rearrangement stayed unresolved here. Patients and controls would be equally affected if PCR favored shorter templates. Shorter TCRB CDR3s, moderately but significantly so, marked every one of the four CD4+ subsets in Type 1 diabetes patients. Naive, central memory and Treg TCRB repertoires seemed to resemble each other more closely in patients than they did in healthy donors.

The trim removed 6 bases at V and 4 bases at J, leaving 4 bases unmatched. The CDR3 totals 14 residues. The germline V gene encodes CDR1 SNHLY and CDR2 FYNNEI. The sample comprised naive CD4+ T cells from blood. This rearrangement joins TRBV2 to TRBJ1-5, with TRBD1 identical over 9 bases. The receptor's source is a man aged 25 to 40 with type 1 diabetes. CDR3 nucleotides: TGTGCCAGCAGCCGGACAGGGGTGAATCAGCCCCAGCATTTT. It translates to CASSRTGVNQPQHF.